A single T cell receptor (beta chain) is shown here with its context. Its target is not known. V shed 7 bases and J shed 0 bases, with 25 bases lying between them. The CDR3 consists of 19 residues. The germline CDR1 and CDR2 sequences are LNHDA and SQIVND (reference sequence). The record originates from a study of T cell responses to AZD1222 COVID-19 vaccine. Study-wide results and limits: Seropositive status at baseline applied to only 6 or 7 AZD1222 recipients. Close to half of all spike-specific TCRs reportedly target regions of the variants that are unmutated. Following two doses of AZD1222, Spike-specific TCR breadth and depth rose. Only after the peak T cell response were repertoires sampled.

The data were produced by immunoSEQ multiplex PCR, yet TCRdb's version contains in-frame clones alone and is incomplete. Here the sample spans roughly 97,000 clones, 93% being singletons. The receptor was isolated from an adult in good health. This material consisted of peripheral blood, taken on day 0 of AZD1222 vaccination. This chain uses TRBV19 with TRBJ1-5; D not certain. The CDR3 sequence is CASKNLRDSTFSSNQPQHF. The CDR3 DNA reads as TGTGCCAGTAAAAACCTCCGGGATTCGACCTTCTCTAGCAATCAGCCCCAGCATTTT. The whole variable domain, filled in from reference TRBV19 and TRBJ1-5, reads DGGITQSPKYLFRKEGQNVTLSCEQNLNHDAMYWYRQDPGQGLRLIYYSQIVNDFQKGDIAEGYSVSREKKESFPLTVTSAQKNPTAFYLCASKNLRDSTFSSNQPQHFGDGTRLSIL.